The next 5 T cell receptor beta chains were all read from a single sample in a study of chemoradiotherapy in HPV16-positive cancers. Measured with immunoSEQ multiplex PCR; TCRdb has only the in-frame clones, and not every one. The sample gives about 14,000 clones, about nine tenths of which show up once; less than 3.5% is in the top ten. Sequences were derived from blood, sampled from a patient who underwent chemoradiotherapy. Every receptor here comes from a human donor with HPV-associated anogenital cancer.

The CDR3 region is CASSAQEAADTQYF. CDR3 bases: TGTGCCAGCAGTGCTCAGGAGGCAGCAGATACGCAGTATTTT. The chain employs TRBV6-4 and TRBJ2-3; a weak D match, TRBD2 (5 bases). The V gene's germline CDR1 is MRHNA and CDR2 SNTAGT. V was clipped by 4 bases and J by 4 bases, with 12 bases between them. CDR3 size: 14 residues.

Here the CDR3 reads CASSPPWDRFSPLHF. DNA for the CDR3: TGTGCCAGCAGTCCCCCGTGGGACAGGTTTTCACCCCTCCACTTT. V is TRBV27 and J is TRBJ1-6, with TRBD1 identical over 8 bases. The CDR3 length is 15 residues. The germline V gene encodes CDR1 MNHEY and CDR2 SMNVEV (reference sequence). With V trimmed by 5 bases and J by 9 bases, 9 bases remained unmatched.

The chain carries TRBV6-5 and TRBJ2-7; 7 bases agree with TRBD1. The CDR3 extends over 14 amino acids. Trimming removed 5 bases from V and 1 base from J; junction bases left unmatched: 5. Looked up from germline, CDR1 is MNHEY and CDR2 is SVGAGI. The CDR3 sequence is CASSQRDSSYEQYF. The CDR3 DNA is TGTGCCAGCAGTCAAAGGGACAGTTCCTACGAGCAGTACTTC.

The chain couples TRBV4-1 to TRBJ2-6; possibly TRBD2 for D (6 bases). Per the germline V gene, CDR1 is MGHRA and CDR2 is YSYEKL. V was shortened by 0 bases and J by 1 base, with 13 bases between the two germline ends. CDR3 length equals 18 residues. CDR3 sequence (DNA): TGCGCCAGCAGCCAAGATAAAGGACTATCTTCTGGGGCCAACGTCCTGACTTTC. Translation gives CASSQDKGLSSGANVLTF.

The chain carries TRBV5-5 and TRBJ1-4; TRBD1 might be the D (6 bases). This CDR3 spans 14 amino acids. Trimming stripped 9 bases from V and 0 bases from J, with 12 bases between. Germline CDR1 SGHKS, CDR2 YYEKEE (reference sequence). The CDR3 sequence: CATGTTATNEKLFF. The DNA of the CDR3 is TGTGCCACTGGGACAACTGCAACTAATGAAAAACTGTTTTTT.